In this sample, the clone carrying this T cell receptor (beta chain) turned up many times. MiXCR was run by TCRdb on the 5' RACE reads, yielding one entry per CDR3 protein. Found here are about 320,000 distinct CDR3 sequences, approximately 4% of them singletons; the top ten hold approximately 19%. Germline CDR1 reads DFQATT; CDR2 reads SNEGSKA (reference sequence). V lost 3 bases, J lost 4 bases, and 10 bases lay in between. The CDR3 is made up of 12 amino acids. These data come from a study of T cells after yellow fever vaccination. The TCR sequence derives from a young man who received the YFV17D yellow fever vaccine. The source material was PBMCs, sampled 15 days after the yellow fever booster vaccination. This chain links TRBV20-1 with TRBJ2-7; TRBD1 might be the D (5 bases). DNA for the CDR3: TGCAGTGCTAGCAGGGTACGGTACGAGCAGTACTTC. The encoded protein is CSASRVRYEQYF.